This T cell receptor (beta chain) was sequenced during a study of cytomegalovirus exposure and HLA in healthy donors. Study-level findings and limits: HLA-A and HLA-B allele assignments for most subjects were reportedly predicted accurately using TCR beta sequences. CMV antigen specificity of a few CMV-associated chains was confirmed in vitro. A later analysis found TCR association rates differed by HLA locus, highest for DRB1 and lowest for HLA-C.

As regards this clone: No antigen is known for it.

J was trimmed by 1 base and V by 6 bases; bases with no gene match: 8. Per germline, CDR1 SNHLY and CDR2 FYNNEI. The CDR3 is 16 amino acids. PCR employed 60 Vbeta and 13 Jbeta primers. This table comes from immunoSEQ multiplex PCR, and its TCRdb copy is limited to in-frame clones, with some not included. The table includes around 130,000 clones, approximately 80% detected once. The V and J genes are TRBV2 and TRBJ2-4; TRBD1 agrees at 8 bases. Sequencing was performed on PBMCs. This sequence was found in a woman between 40 and 55 years old in good health and CMV-seropositive. CDR3: CASSTRQGMAKNIQYF. CDR3 DNA sequence: TGTGCCAGCAGCACAAGACAGGGGATGGCCAAAAACATTCAGTACTTC.